Listed below are T cell receptor beta chains from one sample, sequenced in a study of cytomegalovirus exposure and HLA in healthy donors. Profiled with immunoSEQ multiplex PCR; TCRdb holds only in-frame clones, not every one. The sample has around 160,000 clones, around 80% seen once. The sequencing sample was made of PBMCs. The receptors here all came from a male donor in good health and CMV-seronegative. CDR3s include the opening cysteine and the closing phenylalanine or tryptophan. D genes are given only for firm matches. Expanded clones get a size class; other rows say once, few or many, or leave the size out.

clone_size	v_call	d_call	j_call	cdr3_aa	cdr3_nt
-	TRBV7-6	-	TRBJ2-7	CASSSGTNPYEQYF	TGTGCCAGCAGCTCCGGGACAAATCCCTACGAGCAGTACTTC
few	TRBV19	-	TRBJ1-2	CASGQTNYGYTF	TGTGCCAGCGGACAGACTAACTATGGCTACACCTTC
once	TRBV5-4	-	TRBJ2-1	CASSKLDSSSYNEQFF	TGTGCCAGCTCCAAACTAGACTCGAGCTCCTACAATGAGCAGTTCTTC
-	TRBV18	-	TRBJ1-5	CASSPPLSEGNQPQHF	TGTGCCAGCTCACCACCCCTTTCGGAGGGCAATCAGCCCCAGCATTTT
-	TRBV6-4	TRBD2	TRBJ2-3	CASSDSTSGSKDTQYF	TGTGCCAGCAGTGACTCGACTAGCGGGAGTAAAGATACGCAGTATTTT
-	TRBV2	TRBD1	TRBJ1-2	CASSETGGLYGYTF	TGTGCCAGCAGTGAGACAGGGGGTCTCTATGGCTACACCTTC
-	TRBV6-1	TRBD1	TRBJ2-7	CASSVLDRDHEQYF	TGTGCCAGCAGTGTCTTGGACAGGGACCACGAGCAGTACTTC
-	TRBV9	-	TRBJ2-1	CASSVATTLNEQFF	TGTGCCAGCAGCGTAGCTACGACTCTCAATGAGCAGTTCTTC
-	TRBV27	TRBD1	TRBJ2-5	CASRPTGGLETQYF	TGTGCCAGCAGACCTACAGGGGGACTAGAGACCCAGTACTTC
-	TRBV29-1	TRBD1	TRBJ2-2	CSVEATGAGELFF	TGCAGCGTTGAAGCCACAGGGGCCGGGGAGCTGTTTTTT
-	TRBV28	TRBD2	TRBJ2-7	CASSGASGTYEQYF	TGTGCCAGCAGTGGGGCTAGCGGGACCTACGAGCAGTACTTC
-	TRBV7-4	TRBD1	TRBJ1-5	CAPKTGANQPQHF	TGTGCCCCTAAAACAGGGGCCAATCAGCCCCAGCATTTT
-	TRBV9	TRBD2	TRBJ2-6	CASTSGGSGANVLTF	TGTGCCAGCACCAGCGGGGGTTCCGGGGCCAACGTCCTGACTTTC
-	TRBV2	TRBD2	TRBJ2-5	CASRIGTSGHETQYF	TGTGCCAGCAGAATAGGGACTAGCGGTCATGAGACCCAGTACTTC
-	TRBV4-2	TRBD2	TRBJ2-7	CASSPLGGGTYEQYF	TGTGCCAGCAGCCCCCTTGGGGGGGGAACCTACGAGCAGTACTTC
-	TRBV15	TRBD2	TRBJ2-4	CATSRDSVAGLVAKNIQYF	TGTGCCACCAGCAGAGATTCCGTAGCGGGACTAGTCGCCAAAAACATTCAGTACTTC
-	TRBV5-1	-	TRBJ2-3	CASSLGVQGGTDTQYF	TGCGCCAGCAGCTTGGGTGTTCAGGGTGGAACAGATACGCAGTATTTT
-	TRBV28	TRBD1	TRBJ1-4	CASSLTGLANEKLFF	TGTGCCAGCAGTCTGACAGGGTTGGCTAATGAAAAACTGTTTTTT
-	TRBV18	-	TRBJ1-1	CASSNRDTEAFF	TGTGCCAGCTCAAACAGAGACACTGAAGCTTTCTTT
-	TRBV5-6	-	TRBJ1-5	CASSLRGYQPQHF	TGTGCCAGCAGCTTACGGGGTTATCAGCCCCAGCATTTT